The clone carrying this TCR beta chain occurred many times. The antigen is unknown. TCRdb passed the PCR reads through MiXCR, listing each CDR3 protein once. This repertoire shows approximately 40,000 distinct CDR3 sequences, approximately 24% found once; its top ten account for around 0.96%. Germline lookup yields CDR1 MNHNS and CDR2 SASEGT. V trimming: 3 bases; J trimming: 2 bases; junction bases outside the gene matches: 4. The length of the CDR3 is 16 residues. The data belong to a study of molecular identifiers for immune sequencing clone quantification. Study results and limitations: Beyond 20 RNA copies, clones held over 97% of effector molecules, compared with under 1% in naive cells.

Input for naive CD8 libraries was 20,000 to 1,000,000 sorted cells; the RNA fraction used was 10%, 30% or 50%. The sorting of naive CD8 T cells used the CD8+CD4-CCR7+CD45RA+ phenotype. This receptor was obtained from a human donor in good health. Some libraries in this study had Jurkat cell RNA spiked in. This sequence joins TRBV6-1 and TRBJ2-3; TRBD2 agrees at 11 bases. Sequenced sample: naive CD8+ T cells from blood, with Jurkat cell RNA spiked in. As for subset: FACS-sorted CD8+CD4-CCR7+CD45RA+ naive T cells. In DNA form, the CDR3 reads TGTGCCAGCAGTGAGCTGACTAGCGGGACCACAGATACGCAGTATTTT. Its protein is CASSELTSGTTDTQYF.